This T cell receptor (beta chain) appears in the sequencing data of a study of neurological immune-mediated disorders. The wider study: Of the 35 or so patients with multiple sclerosis, 31 had relapsing-remitting MS, whereas the remaining 3 had secondary progressive MS.

PBMCs numbering 2 million and stored at -80 C yielded the unsorted libraries. Synthesis of cDNA used 5'RACE (with 10-nucleotide random UMIs). The output of every sequencing run, over 190 million TCR-beta sequences, came from 15-18 subjects. Using its own MiXCR run on the 5' RACE reads, TCRdb lists one record per CDR3 protein. The repertoire holds 81,000 or so distinct CDR3 sequences, with about 5.5% as singletons. With 6 bases clipped from V and 5 bases from J, the junction kept 4 bases outside the gene matches. Germline V lookup: CDR1 DFQATT, CDR2 SNEGSKA (reference sequence). This CDR3 has 12 residues. This clonotype was seen ten or more times.

Material: PBMCs. This TCR was recovered from a woman in her 30s with multiple sclerosis. The V call is TRBV20-1, the J call TRBJ2-5; 9 bases map to TRBD2. The DNA of the CDR3 is TGCAGTGCCCTGACTAGCGGTGAGACCCAGTACTTC. As protein: CSALTSGETQYF.